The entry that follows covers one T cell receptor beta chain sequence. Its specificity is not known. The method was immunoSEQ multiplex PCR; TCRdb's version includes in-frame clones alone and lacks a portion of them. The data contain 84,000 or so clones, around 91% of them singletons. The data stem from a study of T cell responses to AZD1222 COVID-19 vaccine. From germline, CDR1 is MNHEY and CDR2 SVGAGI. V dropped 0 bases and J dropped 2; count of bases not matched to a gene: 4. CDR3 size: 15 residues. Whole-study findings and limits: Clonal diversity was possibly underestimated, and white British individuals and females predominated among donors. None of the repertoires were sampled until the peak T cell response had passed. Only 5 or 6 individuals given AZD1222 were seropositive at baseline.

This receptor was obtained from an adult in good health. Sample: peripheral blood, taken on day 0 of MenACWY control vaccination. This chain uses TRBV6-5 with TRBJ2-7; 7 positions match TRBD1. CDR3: CASSYSRQGTYEQYF. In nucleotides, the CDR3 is TGTGCCAGCAGTTACTCTCGACAGGGAACCTACGAGCAGTACTTC.